This T cell receptor beta chain stems from a study of technical replicates of blood from a few donors. This CDR3 has 16 amino acids. V was shortened by 1 base and J by 2 bases, with 11 bases between the two germline ends. Germline assignment: CDR1 PRHDT and CDR2 FYEKMQ (reference sequence). Clones were sequenced by immunoSEQ multiplex PCR, and TCRdb holds only the in-frame ones, with some missing. Of roughly 62,000 clones listed, over 85% are singletons. This clonotype originated in a human donor in good health. Some clones in this sample may be carry-over from other donors' samples. This sequence joins TRBV13 and TRBJ1-4, with D maybe TRBD1 (6 bases). The sequencing input was PBMCs. The CDR3 DNA sequence: TGTGCCAGCAGCTTAGAGGGGGAGACCACTAATGAAAAACTGTTTTTT. Its protein product is CASSLEGETTNEKLFF.